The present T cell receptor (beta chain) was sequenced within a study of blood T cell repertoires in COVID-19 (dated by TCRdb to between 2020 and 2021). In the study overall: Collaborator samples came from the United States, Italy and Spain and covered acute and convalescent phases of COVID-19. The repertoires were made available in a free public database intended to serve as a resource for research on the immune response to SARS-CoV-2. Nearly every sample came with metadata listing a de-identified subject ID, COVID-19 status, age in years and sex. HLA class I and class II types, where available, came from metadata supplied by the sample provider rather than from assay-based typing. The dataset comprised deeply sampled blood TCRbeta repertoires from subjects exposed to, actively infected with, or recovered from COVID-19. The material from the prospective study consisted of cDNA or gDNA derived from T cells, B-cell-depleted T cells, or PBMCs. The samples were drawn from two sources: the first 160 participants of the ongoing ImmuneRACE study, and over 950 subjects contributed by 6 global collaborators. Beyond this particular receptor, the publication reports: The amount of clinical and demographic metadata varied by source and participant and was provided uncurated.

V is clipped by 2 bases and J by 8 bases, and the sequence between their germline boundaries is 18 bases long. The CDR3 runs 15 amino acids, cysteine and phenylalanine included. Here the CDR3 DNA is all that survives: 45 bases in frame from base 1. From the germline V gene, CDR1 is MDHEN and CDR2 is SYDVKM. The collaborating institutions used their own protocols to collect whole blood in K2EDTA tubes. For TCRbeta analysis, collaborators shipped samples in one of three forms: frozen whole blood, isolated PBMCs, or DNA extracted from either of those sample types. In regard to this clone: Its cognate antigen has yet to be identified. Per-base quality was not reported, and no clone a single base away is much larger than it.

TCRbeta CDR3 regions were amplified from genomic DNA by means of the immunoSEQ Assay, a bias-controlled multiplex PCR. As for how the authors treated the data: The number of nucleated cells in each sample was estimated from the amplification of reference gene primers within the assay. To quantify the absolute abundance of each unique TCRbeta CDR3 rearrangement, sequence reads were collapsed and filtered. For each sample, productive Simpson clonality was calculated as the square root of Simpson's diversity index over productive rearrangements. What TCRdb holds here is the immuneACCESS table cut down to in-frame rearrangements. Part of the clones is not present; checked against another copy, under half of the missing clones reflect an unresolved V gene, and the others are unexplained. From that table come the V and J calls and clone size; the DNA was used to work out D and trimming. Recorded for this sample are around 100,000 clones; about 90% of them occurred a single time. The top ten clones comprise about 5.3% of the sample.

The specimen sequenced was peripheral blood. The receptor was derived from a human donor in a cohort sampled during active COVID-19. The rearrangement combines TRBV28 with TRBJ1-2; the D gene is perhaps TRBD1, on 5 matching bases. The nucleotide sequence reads TGTGCCAGCAGTTTAGGCTCTGGACAAAACGGCGGCTACACCTTC. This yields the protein CASSLGSGQNGGYTF.